This T cell receptor beta chain was identified in a study of vaccination and CD4 T cells after COVID-19. Study summary: Cultures that served as controls received a CEFX pool, an HIV-1 Nef pool, or no peptide.

The treatment is: roughly 11-day PBMC culture with coronavirus spike peptide pools or control peptides (ViraFEST assay). Regarding this clonotype: The antigen is undetermined.

The germline V gene has CDR1 KGHDR and CDR2 SFDVKD. Unmatched junction bases numbered 0, after V lost 3 bases and J lost 2 bases. The CDR3 sequence is 14 residues long. Sequencing of cultured CD4+ T cell DNA used the Oncomine TCR Beta short-read assay. TCRdb re-called the PCR reads through MiXCR, storing one row per CDR3 protein. The sample has 20,000 or so distinct CDR3 sequences, nearly 60% seen once. The chain is built from TRBV24-1 and TRBJ2-7; TRBD2 agrees at 10 bases. The TCR originated in a human donor who had recovered from COVID-19. This specimen was CD4+ T cells from blood, cultured in vitro, taken before SARS-CoV-2 vaccination. The CDR3 here is CATSDGTSAYEQYF. The DNA of the CDR3 is TGTGCCACCAGTGATGGGACTAGCGCCTACGAGCAGTACTTC.